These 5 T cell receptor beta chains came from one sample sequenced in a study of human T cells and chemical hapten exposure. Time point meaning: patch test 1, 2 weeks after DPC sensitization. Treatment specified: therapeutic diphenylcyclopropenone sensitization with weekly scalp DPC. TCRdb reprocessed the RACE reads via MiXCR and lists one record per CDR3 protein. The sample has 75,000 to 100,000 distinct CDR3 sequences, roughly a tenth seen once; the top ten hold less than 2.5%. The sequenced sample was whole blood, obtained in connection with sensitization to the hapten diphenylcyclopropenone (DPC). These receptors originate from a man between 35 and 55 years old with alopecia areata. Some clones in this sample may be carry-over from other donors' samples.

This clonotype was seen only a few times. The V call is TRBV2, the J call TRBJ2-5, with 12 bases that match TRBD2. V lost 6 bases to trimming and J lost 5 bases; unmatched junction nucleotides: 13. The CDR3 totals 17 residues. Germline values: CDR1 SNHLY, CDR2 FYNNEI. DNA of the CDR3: TGTGCCAGCAGGTCACTAGCGGGAGGTCCGGTTGGGGAGACCCAGTACTTC. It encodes CASRSLAGGPVGETQYF.

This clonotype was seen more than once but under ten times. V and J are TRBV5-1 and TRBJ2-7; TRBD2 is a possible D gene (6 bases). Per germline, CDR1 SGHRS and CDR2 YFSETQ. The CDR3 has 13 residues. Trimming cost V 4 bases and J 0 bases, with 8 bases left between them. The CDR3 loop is CASSPGSSYEQYF. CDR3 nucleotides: TGCGCCAGCAGCCCCGGGAGCTCCTACGAGCAGTACTTC. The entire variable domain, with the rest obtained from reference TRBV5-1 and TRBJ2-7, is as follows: KAGVTQTPRYLIKTRGQQVTLSCSPISGHRSVSWYQQTPGQGLQFLFEYFSETQRNKGNFPGRFSGRQFSNSRSEMNVSTLELGDSALYLCASSPGSSYEQYFGPGTRLTVT.

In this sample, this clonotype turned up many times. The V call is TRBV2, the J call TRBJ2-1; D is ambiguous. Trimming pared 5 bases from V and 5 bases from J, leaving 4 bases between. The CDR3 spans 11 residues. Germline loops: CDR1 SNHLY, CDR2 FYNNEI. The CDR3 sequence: CASSYNNEQFF. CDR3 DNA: TGTGCCAGCAGTTATAACAATGAGCAGTTCTTC.

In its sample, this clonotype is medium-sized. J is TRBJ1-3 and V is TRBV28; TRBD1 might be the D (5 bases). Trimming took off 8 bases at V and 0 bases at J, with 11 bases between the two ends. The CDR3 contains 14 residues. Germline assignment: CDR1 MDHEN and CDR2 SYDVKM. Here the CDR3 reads CASSGANSGNTIYF. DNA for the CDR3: TGTGCCAGCTCCGGGGCTAACTCTGGAAACACCATATATTTT.

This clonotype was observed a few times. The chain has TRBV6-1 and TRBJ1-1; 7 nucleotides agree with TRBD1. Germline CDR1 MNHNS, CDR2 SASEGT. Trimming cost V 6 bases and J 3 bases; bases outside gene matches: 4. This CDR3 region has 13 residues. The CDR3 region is CASRKDRDTEAFF. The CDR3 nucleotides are TGTGCCAGCAGAAAAGACAGGGACACTGAAGCTTTCTTT.